What follows describes a single TCR beta chain. The data derive from a study of blood T cell repertoires in COVID-19. Study information: PBMCs, B-cell-depleted T cells, or T cells were the source of the cDNA or gDNA that made up the material.

Unmatched junction bases numbered 8, after V lost 3 bases and J lost 6 bases. CDR3 length equals 16 residues. Germline CDR1 LNHNV, CDR2 YYDKDF (reference sequence). The table came from immunoSEQ multiplex PCR; TCRdb's copy has only in-frame clones and leaves some out. Found here are some 270,000 clones, 84% of them singletons; the top ten hold less than 2%. The receptor's source is a woman in her forties who had recovered from COVID-19. The rearrangement links TRBV15 to TRBJ1-5; TRBD1 agrees at 10 bases. Sequences were obtained from peripheral blood. Here the CDR3 reads CATSSLDRGPIQPQHF. The DNA for the CDR3 is TGTGCCACCAGCAGCCTAGACAGGGGGCCGATTCAGCCCCAGCATTTT.